The 26 T cell receptor beta chains presented below share a single source sample, sequenced in a study of shared clonotypes between healthy human individuals. The protocol was immunoSEQ multiplex PCR, while the TCRdb copy is restricted to in-frame clones and leaves out a portion. The sample includes 950,000 to 1,300,000 clones, under 80% of them seen just once. The sample was memory CD4+ T cells sorted from blood. Subset: CD45RA-negative fraction. The source of these receptors is a man between 18 and 35 years old in good health.

The CDR3 bases are TGTGCCAGCAGACCGGGACTAGCGGGAGTTGAGCAGTACTTC. Encoded protein: CASRPGLAGVEQYF. This chain uses TRBV7-2 with TRBJ2-7; TRBD2 matches 14 bases. Germline trimming cut 6 bases from V and 7 bases from J; bases unmatched to any gene: 5. Germline values: CDR1 SGHTA, CDR2 FQGNSA. The CDR3 extends over 14 amino acids.

Only one count was recorded for this clone. The chain uses TRBV19 and TRBJ2-5; D is possibly TRBD2 (6 bases). The ends were cut back, 5 bases at V and 5 bases at J, with 18 bases in the middle. CDR1 and CDR2 (germline): LNHDA, SQIVND (reference sequence). The length of the CDR3 is 15 residues. The CDR3 DNA reads TGTGCCAGTAGTCGCGGCCCGGGAGCCGGGGAGACCCAGTACTTC. Translation gives CASSRGPGAGETQYF.

The chain uses TRBV5-1 and TRBJ2-2; the D gene is possibly TRBD2 (6 bases). CDR1 is SGHRS, CDR2 YFSETQ, per germline. The CDR3 is 14 residues long. The germline V and J ends were trimmed by 5 bases and 5 bases, with 13 bases remaining between them. CDR3 amino acids: CASRAGSQTGELFF. CDR3 DNA: TGCGCCAGCAGGGCCGGGAGCCAAACCGGGGAGCTGTTTTTT. Using reference TRBV5-1 and TRBJ2-2 for the parts outside the CDR3, the full variable domain is KAGVTQTPRYLIKTRGQQVTLSCSPISGHRSVSWYQQTPGQGLQFLFEYFSETQRNKGNFPGRFSGRQFSNSRSEMNVSTLELGDSALYLCASRAGSQTGELFFGEGSRLTVL.

Concerning this clone: One end of the junction does not line up with germline, which may come from a read error. The V gene is TRBV7-7, the J gene TRBJ1-1; possible D gene TRBD1, 5 bases. Germline V gene data show CDR1 as SSHAT and CDR2 as FNYEAQ (reference sequence). The CDR3 consists of 13 residues. This CDR3 is CASSSDSNTEAFF. CDR3 DNA sequence: TGTGCTAGCAGCTCCGACAGTAACACTGAAGCTTTCTTT.

The chain carries TRBV6-5 and TRBJ2-7, with 13 bases identical to TRBD2. CDR1 is MNHEY and CDR2 is SVGAGI in the germline V gene. V shed 4 bases, J shed 2 bases, and the junction held 5 bases outside the gene matches. The CDR3 sequence is 16 residues long. Written as DNA, the CDR3 is TGTGCCAGCAGTTCACTAGCGGGGGGGAGGACCTACGAGCAGTACTTC. Translated: CASSSLAGGRTYEQYF.

This rearrangement joins TRBV6-7 to TRBJ1-1; the D gene is possibly TRBD1 (5 bases). TRBV6-7 is treated as an ORF (open reading frame) with a function not yet certain. The ends were cut back, 2 bases at V and 1 base at J, with 20 bases in the middle. This CDR3 has 18 residues. The CDR3 region has the DNA TGTGCCAGCAGTTACCCAGGGACGCCTATGACCGAGAACACTGAAGCTTTCTTT. Translated: CASSYPGTPMTENTEAFF.

The chain joins TRBV20-1 to TRBJ1-2; D is unresolved. V lost 0 bases and J lost 5, with 4 bases in between. The germline gives CDR1 DFQATT, CDR2 SNEGSKA (reference sequence). This CDR3 has 11 amino acids. CDR3 loop: CSARDIYGYTF. The CDR3 DNA is TGCAGTGCTAGAGACATATATGGCTACACCTTC.

Regarding this clone: Within the sample, other DNA sequences also encode this same CDR3. The chain links TRBV9 to TRBJ2-1, with 8 bases lining up with TRBD1. This CDR3 has 15 residues. The trim removed 4 bases at V and 1 base at J, leaving 4 bases unmatched. The germline gives CDR1 SGDLS, CDR2 YYNGEE. The CDR3 nucleotides read TGTGCCAGCAGCCCCCGGGACAGGTCCTACAATGAGCAGTTCTTC. Residues: CASSPRDRSYNEQFF. Combining the CDR3 with reference TRBV9 and TRBJ2-1 gives the whole variable domain DSGVTQTPKHLITATGQRVTLRCSPRSGDLSVYWYQQSLDQGLQFLIQYYNGEERAKGNILERFSAQQFPDLHSELNLSSLELGDSALYFCASSPRDRSYNEQFFGPGTRLTVL.

For this clone: The same CDR3 is also encoded by other DNA sequences in this sample. V and J are TRBV18 and TRBJ1-3; D not certain. The CDR3 extends over 13 amino acids. Trimming removed 4 bases from V and 0 bases from J, with 4 bases in between. Germline V lookup: CDR1 KGHSH, CDR2 LQKENI. The CDR3 region has the DNA TGTGCCAGCTCACTCTTCTCTGGAAACACCATATATTTT. Translated: CASSLFSGNTIYF.

This chain connects TRBV18 to TRBJ1-1; no clear D. CDR1 is KGHSH, CDR2 LQKENI, per germline. V was trimmed by 4 bases and J by 7 bases, leaving 10 bases between them. The length of the CDR3 is 12 residues. The CDR3 here is CASSLGLDEAFF. CDR3 coding DNA: TGTGCCAGCTCACTCGGTTTGGATGAAGCTTTCTTT.

With respect to this clone: This CDR3 is also generated by other DNA sequences in the sample. The CDR3 sequence: CASSDRTYEQYF. The CDR3 DNA is TGTGCCAGCAGTGACCGTACCTACGAGCAGTACTTC. The chain uses TRBV2 and TRBJ2-5; no clear D gene. The J call may be wrong; the DNA end is better matched by TRBJ2-7. The CDR3 loop spans 12 amino acids. Germline V gene lookup returns CDR1 SNHLY and CDR2 FYNNEI.

The rearrangement links TRBV7-2 to TRBJ2-5; 7 nucleotides match TRBD1. The CDR3 loop spans 14 amino acids. The ends lost 1 base at V and 9 bases at J; junction bases unmatched: 8. CDR1 SGHTA and CDR2 FQGNSA come from the germline V gene. This CDR3 reads CASSLGGGREAQYF. CDR3 coding DNA: TGTGCCAGCAGCTTAGGAGGGGGCCGTGAGGCCCAGTACTTC.

In this sample, this clone turned up once. The rearrangement links TRBV2 to TRBJ1-5; D gene ambiguous. The CDR3 totals 14 residues. V gave up 4 bases and J gave up 7 bases, with 14 bases separating them. Germline V gives CDR1 SNHLY, CDR2 FYNNEI. The CDR3 DNA reads as TGTGCCAGCAGTGGCGGACTCTCTAGACAGCCCCAGCATTTT. Protein product: CASSGGLSRQPQHF. Based on the CDR3 plus reference TRBV2 and TRBJ1-5, the full variable domain is EPEVTQTPSHQVTQMGQEVILRCVPISNHLYFYWYRQILGQKVEFLVSFYNNEISEKSEIFDDQFSVERPDGSNFTLKIRSTKLEDSAMYFCASSGGLSRQPQHFGDGTRLSIL.

The chain is built from TRBV28 and TRBJ2-3; 7 nucleotides align to TRBD1. The CDR3 runs 14 residues. J lost 2 bases, V lost 7 bases, and 6 bases had no gene match. CDR1 and CDR2 (germline): MDHEN, SYDVKM. The CDR3 sequence: CASIRGGLTDTQYF. The CDR3 DNA is TGTGCCAGCATAAGAGGGGGCCTCACAGATACGCAGTATTTT.

Here the CDR3 DNA reads TGTGCCAGCAGCTTACCTGGAAACACCATATATTTT. Its translation: CASSLPGNTIYF. V is TRBV7-9 and J is TRBJ1-3; unclear D gene. V gave up 2 bases and J gave up 2 bases, with 1 base separating them. Germline values: CDR1 SEHNR, CDR2 FQNEAQ (reference sequence). This CDR3 region has 12 residues.

In the case of this clone: Relative to the germline gene, one junction end is altered; a read error may explain this. The chain joins TRBV7-7 to TRBJ1-6, with D possibly TRBD1 on 5 matching bases. This CDR3 is 18 amino acids long. Per germline, CDR1 SSHAT and CDR2 FNYEAQ (reference sequence). As DNA, the CDR3 is TGTGCTAGCAGCCTGGGGAGGGGATTTAGCTCCTATAATTCACCCCTCCACTTT. Translated, it gives CASSLGRGFSSYNSPLHF.

The J gene is TRBJ2-7, the V gene TRBV14; TRBD1 matches 8 bases. The CDR3 contains 15 residues. The junction had 5 bases not matched to a gene; V was cut back by 4 bases and J by 0 bases. Germline V gene sequence: CDR1 SGHDN, CDR2 FVKESK. CDR3 residues: CASSLGQGISYEQYF. As DNA, the CDR3 is TGTGCCAGCAGCCTTGGACAGGGCATCTCCTACGAGCAGTACTTC.

The rearrangement links TRBV6-1 to TRBJ1-1; 10 nucleotides line up with TRBD1. The V gene's germline CDR1 is MNHNS and CDR2 SASEGT. The CDR3 is made up of 15 amino acids. With 4 bases clipped from V and 4 bases from J, the junction kept 6 bases outside the gene matches. This CDR3 is CASSVDRGLRTEAFF. In DNA, the CDR3 is TGTGCCAGCAGTGTTGACAGGGGGCTGCGCACTGAAGCTTTCTTT.

The chain joins TRBV2 to TRBJ2-2; D is possibly TRBD2 (6 bases). Deletions cut 6 bases from V and 7 bases from J, with 12 bases between. CDR1 is SNHLY, CDR2 FYNNEI, per germline. The CDR3 runs 13 residues. The CDR3 loop reads CASSRTGVGELFF. CDR3 sequence (DNA): TGTGCCAGCAGCCGGACGGGGGTCGGGGAGCTGTTTTTT.

This chain links TRBV28 with TRBJ1-2; 8 bases agree with TRBD1. Germline CDR1 is MDHEN and CDR2 is SYDVKM. The CDR3 runs to 14 residues. The J segment lost 2 bases and the V segment lost 6 bases, leaving 5 bases of the junction unmatched. The CDR3 spells CASRRQGRNYGYTF. CDR3 nucleotide sequence: TGTGCCAGCAGGCGACAGGGGAGAAACTATGGCTACACCTTC.

The rearrangement uses TRBV4-2 and TRBJ1-5, with 9 bases that match TRBD1. Per germline, CDR1 LGHNA and CDR2 YNFKEQ. The CDR3 runs 17 residues. Unmatched junction bases numbered 6, after V lost 3 bases and J lost 0 bases. The CDR3 DNA follows: TGTGCCAGCAGCCACCTGGACAGGGGATATAGCAATCAGCCCCAGCATTTT. Translation gives CASSHLDRGYSNQPQHF.

This clone was observed once. This chain links TRBV29-1 with TRBJ1-2; 9 bases fit TRBD1. The CDR3 covers 14 residues. After removal of 7 bases from V and 2 bases from J, the junction contained 8 bases not matched to a gene. The V gene's germline CDR1 is SQVTM and CDR2 ANQGSEA. The CDR3 DNA reads TGCAGCGCCCTACAGGGGGCGCCGAACTATGGCTACACCTTC. It specifies CSALQGAPNYGYTF.

This clone was detected only a few times. The V call is TRBV7-9, the J call TRBJ2-3; 14 bases map to TRBD2. After removal of 5 bases from V and 3 bases from J, the junction contained 10 bases not matched to a gene. CDR3 length equals 18 residues. Looked up from germline, CDR1 is SEHNR and CDR2 is FQNEAQ (reference sequence). Written as DNA, the CDR3 is TGTGCCAGCAGCCAGACAGGACTAGCGGGAGGAATAACAGATACGCAGTATTTT. This translates into CASSQTGLAGGITDTQYF. Based on the CDR3 plus reference TRBV7-9 and TRBJ2-3, the full variable domain is DTGVSQNPRHKITKRGQNVTFRCDPISEHNRLYWYRQTLGQGPEFLTYFQNEAQLEKSRLLSDRFSAERPKGSFSTLEIQRTEQGDSAMYLCASSQTGLAGGITDTQYFGPGTRLTVL.

The chain carries TRBV5-5 and TRBJ2-2; no clear D. CDR1 is SGHKS, CDR2 YYEKEE, per germline (reference sequence). V lost 5 bases and J lost 6, with 8 bases in between. This CDR3 spans 12 amino acids. The CDR3 DNA is TGTGCCAGCAGGGTTGAATCCGGGGAGCTGTTTTTT. Translating it yields CASRVESGELFF.

The rearrangement links TRBV6-6 to TRBJ2-1, with D possibly being TRBD1 (5 bases). V dropped 6 bases and J dropped 0 bases, with 9 bases sitting between them. The CDR3 loop spans 14 amino acids. Germline V gene data show CDR1 as MNHNY and CDR2 as SVGAGI (reference sequence). Here the CDR3 reads CASSRQSSYNEQFF. DNA for the CDR3: TGTGCCAGCAGCCGACAGAGCTCCTACAATGAGCAGTTCTTC.

V and J are TRBV30 and TRBJ2-7; D possibly corresponds to TRBD2 (6 bases). With 3 bases removed from V and 6 bases from J, the gap between germline ends came to 9 bases. Looked up from germline, CDR1 is GTSNPN and CDR2 is SVGIG (reference sequence). The CDR3 covers 11 residues. CDR3 protein: CAWSGGGEQYF. CDR3 DNA sequence: TGTGCCTGGAGCGGGGGTGGCGAGCAGTACTTC.